The 24 T cell receptor beta chains in this list originate from one sample, sequenced in a study of long-term antiretroviral therapy in people with HIV. The immunoSEQ assay was v3.0, run at survey level. Assay used: immunoSEQ multiplex PCR; TCRdb lists only in-frame clones, some missing. This sample has 25,000 to 30,000 clones, with roughly 90% found just once. Sample: unsorted PBMCs, taken about 5.5 years after starting antiretroviral therapy. These receptors all come from a woman aged 40 to 50 with HIV.

In this sample, this clone turned up once. The chain is built from TRBV7-9 and TRBJ1-2, with D unclear. Germline V gene lookup returns CDR1 SEHNR and CDR2 FQNEAQ (reference sequence). Trimming removed 1 base at V and 4 bases at J, with 16 bases between. The CDR3 is made up of 16 amino acids. The CDR3 protein is CASSLGASRAPYGYTF. DNA of the CDR3: TGTGCCAGCAGCTTAGGGGCCTCGAGGGCGCCCTATGGCTACACCTTC.

The gene calls are TRBV11-2 and TRBJ2-7; weak D call: TRBD1 (6 bases). Germline V gene data show CDR1 as SGHAT and CDR2 as FQNNGV. The CDR3 covers 14 residues. V lost 2 bases, J lost 1 base, and 9 bases lay in between. CDR3: CASSLQGWSYEQYF. DNA of the CDR3: TGTGCCAGCAGCTTACAGGGGTGGTCCTACGAGCAGTACTTC.

The chain recombines TRBV15 with TRBJ1-5, with D unclear. The CDR3 consists of 14 residues. V was clipped by 2 bases and J by 3 bases, with 8 bases between them. Germline V gene sequence: CDR1 LNHNV, CDR2 YYDKDF (reference sequence). CDR3 nucleotides: TGTGCCACCAGCAGACCTTTTTTCAATCAGCCCCAGCATTTT. Residues: CATSRPFFNQPQHF.

In this sample, this clone turned up once. The V and J genes are TRBV30 and TRBJ2-6, with TRBD2 matching over 10 bases. The junction had 5 bases not matched to a gene; V was cut back by 3 bases and J by 0 bases. The CDR3 has 17 residues. Germline V gene lookup returns CDR1 GTSNPN and CDR2 SVGIG (reference sequence). The CDR3 here is CAWSPPSGSSGANVLTF. The CDR3 DNA reads TGTGCCTGGAGCCCCCCTAGCGGGAGCTCTGGGGCCAACGTCCTGACTTTC.

The V and J genes are TRBV11-3 and TRBJ1-1; D gene unclear. CDR1 and CDR2 (germline): SGHNT, YENEEA. The CDR3 consists of 15 residues. Deletions cut 4 bases from V and 5 bases from J, with 17 bases between. The CDR3 reads CASSSEANYGTEAFF. The CDR3 nucleotides read TGTGCCAGCAGCTCGGAGGCAAATTACGGTACTGAAGCTTTCTTT.

The CDR3 reads CASSDRDPHTTDTQYF. Written as DNA, the CDR3 is TGCGCCAGCAGCGACCGGGACCCACACACCACAGATACGCAGTATTTT. V gene TRBV5-1 combines with J gene TRBJ2-3, with D possibly being TRBD1 or TRBD2 (5 bases each). CDR3 length: 16 amino acids. CDR1 is SGHRS and CDR2 is YFSETQ in the germline V gene. Trimming cost V 4 bases and J 2 bases, with 17 bases left between them.

The genes are TRBV27 and TRBJ1-4; D is unclear. Trimming left V 6 bases short and J 5 bases short, with 7 bases between. Germline CDR1 is MNHEY and CDR2 is SMNVEV (reference sequence). The CDR3 length is 12 residues. CDR3 residues: CASRRVNEKLFF. The CDR3 coding sequence is TGTGCCAGCAGGAGGGTCAATGAAAAACTGTTTTTT.

The CDR3 region is CASGLSSTDTQYF. CDR3 sequence (DNA): TGTGCCAGTGGACTGTCAAGCACAGATACGCAGTATTTT. The rearrangement uses TRBV19 and TRBJ2-3; a possible D gene is TRBD2 (5 bases). Germline V lookup: CDR1 LNHDA, CDR2 SQIVND (reference sequence). Between the trimmed V and J ends, which lost 8 bases and 0 bases, there was a span of 9 bases. The length of the CDR3 is 13 residues.

This clone was seen a few times. The chain has TRBV11-2 and TRBJ2-1, with 15 bases fitting TRBD2. V gave up 5 bases and J gave up 5 bases; unmatched junction bases: 13. Germline CDR1 is SGHAT and CDR2 is FQNNGV. CDR3 size: 19 residues. The CDR3 region has the DNA TGTGCCAGCAGCCTAACCGGGACTAGCGGGAGGAAAATTAACAATGAGCAGTTCTTC. This gives the protein CASSLTGTSGRKINNEQFF.

This sequence joins TRBV9 and TRBJ2-6; D gene uncertain. CDR1 SGDLS and CDR2 YYNGEE come from the germline V gene. The CDR3 runs to 16 residues. V was shortened by 3 bases and J by 2 bases, with 12 bases between the two germline ends. CDR3 coding DNA: TGTGCCAGCAGCGCCCAGGTTGGGGCTGGGGCCAACGTCCTGACTTTC. Its protein product is CASSAQVGAGANVLTF. The full variable domain, completed using reference TRBV9 and TRBJ2-6, is DSGVTQTPKHLITATGQRVTLRCSPRSGDLSVYWYQQSLDQGLQFLIQYYNGEERAKGNILERFSAQQFPDLHSELNLSSLELGDSALYFCASSAQVGAGANVLTFGAGSRLTVL.

This clone was found once. The chain joins TRBV7-9 to TRBJ1-2; TRBD1 matches 7 bases. V lost 4 bases, J lost 4 bases, and 12 bases stayed unmatched. CDR1 and CDR2 from the germline V gene are SEHNR and FQNEAQ (reference sequence). The CDR3 consists of 16 residues. The DNA for the CDR3 is TGTGCCAGCAGCTCGTCCGGGACAGATTATAGCTATGGCTACACCTTC. Protein sequence: CASSSSGTDYSYGYTF.

V is TRBV7-9 and J is TRBJ2-1; D may correspond to TRBD1 or TRBD2 (6 bases each). This CDR3 contains 15 residues. Trimming removed 7 bases from V and 2 bases from J, with 15 bases in between. CDR1 is SEHNR, CDR2 FQNEAQ, per germline (reference sequence). CDR3 amino acids: CASKSGGHPYNEQFF. The DNA of the CDR3 is TGTGCCAGCAAGTCCGGGGGCCACCCCTACAATGAGCAGTTCTTC.

J is TRBJ1-1 and V is TRBV10-2; TRBD1 is a possible D gene (5 bases). Trimming shortened V by 0 bases and J by 4 bases, and 12 bases separated the two germline ends. Germline CDR1 and CDR2: WSHSY and SAAADI. The CDR3 consists of 15 residues. The CDR3 loop reads CASSESSGLVTEAFF. CDR3 coding DNA: TGCGCCAGCAGTGAGTCCTCAGGGTTGGTCACTGAAGCTTTCTTT.

This sequence joins TRBV6-5 and TRBJ2-1, with D possibly being TRBD1 or TRBD2 (5 bases each). Germline loops: CDR1 MNHEY, CDR2 SVGAGI. This CDR3 contains 15 residues. V lost 10 bases to trimming and J lost 4 bases, with 20 bases between them. The CDR3 region is CATLGDGARYNEQFF. DNA for the CDR3: TGTGCCACCTTAGGGGACGGCGCTCGTTACAATGAGCAGTTCTTC.

V gene TRBV4-2 combines with J gene TRBJ1-2; D unresolved. The V end lost 0 bases, the J end lost 11 bases, and 10 bases lay between the germline ends. The CDR3 runs 12 residues. Germline CDR1 reads LGHNA; CDR2 reads YNFKEQ. The DNA for the CDR3 is TGTGCCAGCAGCCAAGAGAGGGATACTTACACCTTC. Protein: CASSQERDTYTF.

The rearrangement joins TRBV5-4 to TRBJ2-7; the D gene could be TRBD1 or TRBD2 (6 bases each). CDR1 is SGHNT, CDR2 YYREEE, per germline (reference sequence). The CDR3 extends over 14 amino acids. The V gene lost 0 bases and the J gene lost 6 bases, with 13 bases spanning the gap. The CDR3 region is CASSLDRDFGEQYF. The CDR3 coding sequence is TGTGCCAGCAGCTTGGACAGGGACTTTGGCGAGCAGTACTTC.

This chain joins TRBV29-1 and TRBJ2-5; D uncertain. The CDR3 sequence is 12 residues long. CDR1 SQVTM and CDR2 ANQGSEA come from the germline V gene. V was cut by 4 bases and J by 1 base, with 7 bases left in between. CDR3: CSVGVGQETQYF. CDR3 DNA: TGCAGCGTTGGGGTGGGCCAAGAGACCCAGTACTTC.

This clone was found a few times. The rearrangement links TRBV5-1 to TRBJ2-7; D is perhaps TRBD1 (5 bases). CDR1 is SGHRS, CDR2 YFSETQ, per germline. V was clipped by 1 base and J by 1 base, with 12 bases between them. The CDR3 loop spans 15 amino acids. The CDR3 region has the DNA TGCGCCAGCAGCTTGAGTACAGGTGAATCCTACGAGCAGTACTTC. Its translation is CASSLSTGESYEQYF.

CDR3 bases: TGTGCCAGCAGGACAGGGAGGAACACTGAAGCTTTCTTT. It yields the protein CASRTGRNTEAFF. This chain connects TRBV27 to TRBJ1-1; TRBD1 aligns across 7 bases. Germline CDR1 MNHEY, CDR2 SMNVEV (reference sequence). Trimming at V came to 6 bases and at J to 1 base, leaving 2 bases not matched to a gene. The CDR3 is 13 amino acids.

The chain has TRBV7-6 and TRBJ2-3; no clear D gene. The CDR3 length is 12 residues. Between the trimmed V and J ends, which lost 5 bases and 2 bases, there was a span of 5 bases. Germline CDR1 reads SGHVS; CDR2 reads FNYEAQ. The CDR3 protein is CASSPSTDTQYF. The CDR3 nucleotides are TGTGCCAGCAGCCCCTCCACAGATACGCAGTATTTT.

This clone was counted a few times. The chain carries TRBV30 and TRBJ2-6, with TRBD1 matching 8 bases. CDR3 size: 15 residues. Germline V gene lookup returns CDR1 GTSNPN and CDR2 SVGIG (reference sequence). Trimming removed 2 bases from V and 2 bases from J; junction bases left unmatched: 2. The CDR3 region has the DNA TGTGCCTGGAGTCCAGGGGGCACTGGGGCCAACGTCCTGACTTTC. It yields the protein CAWSPGGTGANVLTF.

V is TRBV7-6 and J is TRBJ1-3; D is unclear. The length of the CDR3 is 12 residues. Between the trimmed V and J ends, which lost 7 bases and 4 bases, there was a span of 8 bases. Per germline, CDR1 SGHVS and CDR2 FNYEAQ. Here the CDR3 reads CASTDAGNTIYF. The DNA for the CDR3 is TGTGCCAGCACCGACGCGGGAAACACCATATATTTT.

V and J are TRBV28 and TRBJ1-5; tentatively, D is TRBD1 (5 bases). Germline CDR1 is MDHEN and CDR2 is SYDVKM. Trimming left V 5 bases short and J 0 bases short, with 5 bases between. This CDR3 is built from 13 residues. The DNA of the CDR3 is TGTGCCAGCAGTGGGACTAGCAATCAGCCCCAGCATTTT. Protein product: CASSGTSNQPQHF.

The CDR3 nucleotides read TGTGCCAGCAGCTTAGCGGGGAACACTGAAGCTTTCTTT. It yields the protein CASSLAGNTEAFF. V is TRBV7-9 and J is TRBJ1-1, with D unclear. This CDR3 contains 13 residues. CDR1 and CDR2 (germline): SEHNR, FQNEAQ (reference sequence). The V and J ends lost 0 bases and 1 base respectively, with 3 bases between them.